Following are 29 T cell receptor beta chains from one sample sequenced in a study of blood T cell repertoires in COVID-19. Clones were sequenced by immunoSEQ multiplex PCR, and TCRdb holds only the in-frame ones, with some missing. Here the sample spans about 130,000 clones, about 80% being singletons. The sequencing input was PBMCs or T cells enriched from blood (not recorded which). The receptors come from a man aged 45-60 years who had recovered from COVID-19.

The rearrangement links TRBV7-9 to TRBJ1-1; D not certain. The CDR3 has 12 residues. The V gene's germline CDR1 is SEHNR and CDR2 FQNEAQ (reference sequence). V gave up 2 bases and J gave up 5 bases, with 6 bases separating them. DNA for the CDR3: TGTGCCAGCAGCTTATCGGGGACTGAAGCTTTCTTT. Translation gives CASSLSGTEAFF.

The rearrangement joins TRBV2 to TRBJ1-2, with D uncertain. Germline-derived CDR1 and CDR2 are SNHLY and FYNNEI. Trimming removed 8 bases at V and 6 bases at J, with 13 bases between. The CDR3 totals 12 residues. CDR3 coding DNA: TGTGCCAGCCTAGGTGCGATCGATGGCTACACCTTC. It translates to CASLGAIDGYTF.

The chain is built from TRBV7-2 and TRBJ1-3; D ambiguous. Trimming took 2 bases from V and 3 from J, leaving 17 bases between them. The CDR3 covers 17 residues. CDR1 is SGHTA, CDR2 FQGNSA, per germline. The CDR3 nucleotides read TGTGCCAGCAGCTTATACGGACGGGCTACTAGTGGAAACACCATATATTTT. Its translation is CASSLYGRATSGNTIYF. Combining the CDR3 with reference TRBV7-2 and TRBJ1-3 gives the whole variable domain GAGVSQSPSNKVTEKGKDVELRCDPISGHTALYWYRQSLGQGLEFLIYFQGNSAPDKSGLPSDRFSAERTGGSVSTLTIQRTQQEDSAVYLCASSLYGRATSGNTIYFGEGSWLTVV.

This clone was found once. V gene TRBV2 combines with J gene TRBJ1-1; D call uncertain. From germline, CDR1 is SNHLY and CDR2 FYNNEI. V was shortened by 10 bases and J by 3 bases, with 15 bases between the two germline ends. The CDR3 sequence is 13 residues long. The CDR3 here is CAIPLREDTEAFF. The DNA of the CDR3 is TGTGCCATTCCACTTCGAGAAGACACTGAAGCTTTCTTT.

This chain's CDR3 is CASRPRGQGHEQYF. The DNA of the CDR3 is TGTGCCAGTAGACCCCGGGGACAGGGCCACGAGCAGTACTTC. This chain uses TRBV19 with TRBJ2-7; 9 bases match TRBD1. The germline V gene encodes CDR1 LNHDA and CDR2 SQIVND (reference sequence). This CDR3 is 14 amino acids long. Germline trimming cut 6 bases from V and 5 bases from J; bases unmatched to any gene: 8.

The chain uses TRBV19 and TRBJ1-2; 9 bases fit TRBD1. Germline V gene data show CDR1 as LNHDA and CDR2 as SQIVND (reference sequence). CDR3 length equals 16 residues. Germline trimming cut 6 bases from V and 4 bases from J; bases unmatched to any gene: 12. The CDR3 DNA is TGTGCCAGTAGCCGCTCGGGACAGGGTGGGGTCTATGGCTACACCTTC. This sequence encodes CASSRSGQGGVYGYTF. Together with reference TRBV19 and TRBJ1-2, the CDR3 gives the full variable domain: DGGITQSPKYLFRKEGQNVTLSCEQNLNHDAMYWYRQDPGQGLRLIYYSQIVNDFQKGDIAEGYSVSREKKESFPLTVTSAQKNPTAFYLCASSRSGQGGVYGYTFGSGTRLTVV.

The chain is built from TRBV11-2 and TRBJ1-2; 7 bases fit TRBD1. This CDR3 comprises 17 residues. After removal of 1 base from V and 2 bases from J, the junction contained 10 bases not matched to a gene. Germline-derived CDR1 and CDR2 are SGHAT and FQNNGV. CDR3 bases: TGTGCCAGCAGCTTAGCCATTCTGACGGGACAGAACTATGGCTACACCTTC. Amino acids: CASSLAILTGQNYGYTF.

The chain couples TRBV3-1 (or the pseudogene TRBV3-2) to TRBJ2-5, with 7 bases that match TRBD1. The germline V gene has CDR1 LGHDT and CDR2 YNNKEL (reference sequence). This CDR3 is built from 16 residues. V was clipped by 1 base and J by 5 bases; unmatched bases: 10. This chain's CDR3 is CASSQVRGLAYETQYF. The CDR3, as DNA: TGTGCCAGCAGCCAAGTAAGGGGGCTAGCATATGAGACCCAGTACTTC.

This sequence joins TRBV27 and TRBJ1-4, with 8 nucleotides matching TRBD1. V was pared by 8 bases and J by 7 bases, with 9 bases of the junction left unmatched. The CDR3 runs to 14 residues. CDR1 is MNHEY, CDR2 SMNVEV, per germline (reference sequence). CDR3 in DNA: TGTGCCAGCGGTGACAGGGGTATATTTGAAAAACTGTTTTTT. Protein: CASGDRGIFEKLFF.

The genes are TRBV18 and TRBJ2-1; 8 bases line up with TRBD2. CDR3 length equals 18 residues. Trimming removed 6 bases from V and 8 bases from J; junction bases left unmatched: 21. CDR1 is KGHSH and CDR2 is LQKENI in the germline V gene. The DNA for the CDR3 is TGTGCCAGCTCCCGGCGGGGTCATAGCGGGGCGCCGGGGGATGAGCAGTTCTTC. Amino acid sequence: CASSRRGHSGAPGDEQFF.

The chain links TRBV6-5 to TRBJ1-1; D is unresolved. Germline V gene data show CDR1 as MNHEY and CDR2 as SVGAGI. The germline V and J ends were trimmed by 6 bases and 4 bases, with 6 bases remaining between them. This CDR3 comprises 11 residues. The CDR3 loop reads CASRLSTEAFF. CDR3 nucleotides: TGTGCCAGCAGACTGTCCACTGAAGCTTTCTTT.

This rearrangement joins TRBV15 to TRBJ2-3; a weak D match, TRBD1 (6 bases). The CDR3 sequence is 14 residues long. The germline V gene has CDR1 LNHNV and CDR2 YYDKDF (reference sequence). V was shortened by 6 bases and J by 0 bases, with 10 bases between the two germline ends. CDR3 bases: TGTGCCACCAGTGGACAGCCTAGCACAGATACGCAGTATTTT. It yields the protein CATSGQPSTDTQYF.

The rearrangement joins TRBV7-8 to TRBJ1-6, with D maybe TRBD1 (5 bases). The V gene's germline CDR1 is SGHVS and CDR2 FQNEAQ. CDR3 length equals 15 residues. Trimming cost V 0 bases and J 13 bases, with 16 bases left between them. CDR3 sequence: CASSLARTREFPLHF. The CDR3 region has the DNA TGTGCCAGCAGCTTAGCTAGGACACGGGAGTTCCCCCTCCACTTT.

This clone was observed once. This chain's CDR3 is CATSEGAQGQPQHF. The CDR3 bases are TGTGCCACCAGTGAGGGGGCGCAGGGTCAGCCCCAGCATTTT. The V call is TRBV24-1, the J call TRBJ1-5; tentative D call: TRBD1 (6 bases). The V gene lost 4 bases and the J gene lost 6 bases, with 12 bases spanning the gap. The CDR3 runs to 14 residues. The V gene's germline CDR1 is KGHDR and CDR2 SFDVKD.

V and J are TRBV5-1 and TRBJ1-2, with 7 bases fitting TRBD1. Looked up from germline, CDR1 is SGHRS and CDR2 is YFSETQ. The CDR3 sequence is 14 residues long. V gave up 7 bases and J gave up 2 bases; unmatched junction bases: 8. The DNA for the CDR3 is TGCGCCAGCGGGCAAGACAGGGCCAACTATGGCTACACCTTC. This sequence encodes CASGQDRANYGYTF.

This chain joins TRBV6-2 or TRBV6-3 and TRBJ1-6; TRBD1 is a possible D gene (6 bases). The germline CDR1 and CDR2 sequences are MNHEY and SVGEGT. The CDR3 has 14 residues. Between the trimmed V and J ends, which lost 0 bases and 10 bases, there was a span of 10 bases. The chain's CDR3 is CASSYSTGSSPLHF. The CDR3 region has the DNA TGTGCCAGCAGTTACTCGACAGGATCCTCACCCCTCCACTTT.

The chain carries TRBV5-1 and TRBJ1-5; 8 bases agree with TRBD1. V was pared by 1 base and J by 3 bases, with 6 bases of the junction left unmatched. Looked up from germline, CDR1 is SGHRS and CDR2 is YFSETQ. This CDR3 has 16 amino acids. CDR3 in amino acids: CASSLTGTGPNQPQHF. Here the CDR3 DNA reads TGCGCCAGCAGCTTGACCGGGACAGGCCCCAATCAGCCCCAGCATTTT. Full variable domain (outside the CDR3, taken from reference TRBV5-1 and TRBJ1-5): KAGVTQTPRYLIKTRGQQVTLSCSPISGHRSVSWYQQTPGQGLQFLFEYFSETQRNKGNFPGRFSGRQFSNSRSEMNVSTLELGDSALYLCASSLTGTGPNQPQHFGDGTRLSIL.

The rearrangement links TRBV10-3 to TRBJ2-5; the match to TRBD1 covers 9 bases. The CDR3 has 15 amino acids. Trimming removed 3 bases from V and 5 bases from J; junction bases left unmatched: 7. CDR1 and CDR2 (germline): ENHRY, SYGVKD. The CDR3 DNA sequence: TGTGCCATCAGTGAAGTAACAGGGGGCAGGGAGACCCAGTACTTC. Its protein is CAISEVTGGRETQYF.

V is TRBV5-4 and J is TRBJ1-2; TRBD1 matches 9 bases. From germline, CDR1 is SGHNT and CDR2 YYREEE (reference sequence). J gave up 7 bases and V 1 base, and 5 bases lay outside the gene matches. The CDR3 has 14 residues. The DNA for the CDR3 is TGTGCCAGCAGCTTGCGGGACAGGGTCCGTGGCTACACCTTC. Its protein is CASSLRDRVRGYTF.

This chain uses TRBV5-1 with TRBJ2-7; D perhaps matches TRBD1 (6 bases). Trimming pared 0 bases from V and 0 bases from J, leaving 10 bases between. CDR3 length equals 15 residues. The V gene's germline CDR1 is SGHRS and CDR2 YFSETQ. As DNA, the CDR3 is TGCGCCAGCAGCTTGGGGGCAGGGGCCTCCTACGAGCAGTACTTC. Translating gives CASSLGAGASYEQYF.

The table lists this clone with a count of one. The rearrangement links TRBV10-1 to TRBJ2-1, with no clear D. This CDR3 is 14 amino acids long. Deletions cut 0 bases from V and 8 bases from J, with 11 bases between. CDR1 WNHNN and CDR2 SYGVQD come from the germline V gene (reference sequence). CDR3 coding DNA: TGCGCCAGCAGTGAGTCGATAGTTATGCATGAGCAGTTCTTC. This sequence encodes CASSESIVMHEQFF.

The rearrangement joins TRBV6-1 to TRBJ2-5; 9 bases align to TRBD1. Losses at the gene ends were 2 bases for V and 5 bases for J; bases not matched to a gene: 9. The CDR3 has 16 residues. Germline CDR1 is MNHNS and CDR2 is SASEGT. The CDR3 DNA is TGTGCCAGCAGTGAATTTTCTGGGACAGGGAGGGAGACCCAGTACTTC. Amino acids: CASSEFSGTGRETQYF.

The chain carries TRBV27 and TRBJ2-7, with 7 bases identical to TRBD1. CDR1 and CDR2 from the germline V gene are MNHEY and SMNVEV (reference sequence). The CDR3 has 13 amino acids. Unmatched junction bases numbered 0, after V lost 2 bases and J lost 2 bases. The CDR3 DNA follows: TGTGCCAGCAGTTTACAGGGGGCCTACGAGCAGTACTTC. Its translation is CASSLQGAYEQYF.

The chain couples TRBV7-3 to TRBJ1-5; D uncertain. V lost 5 bases and J lost 3, with 8 bases in between. CDR1 and CDR2 from the germline V gene are SGHTA and FQGTGA. This CDR3 comprises 13 residues. The CDR3 loop reads CASSRGHNQPQHF. CDR3 sequence (DNA): TGTGCCAGCAGCCGAGGTCACAATCAGCCCCAGCATTTT.

The chain uses TRBV11-3 and TRBJ2-2; TRBD2 might be the D (5 bases). From germline, CDR1 is SGHNT and CDR2 YENEEA. Trimming stripped 4 bases from V and 6 bases from J, with 12 bases between. This CDR3 region has 14 residues. The CDR3 is CASSSGVAPGELFF. CDR3 sequence (DNA): TGTGCCAGCAGCTCCGGGGTAGCGCCCGGGGAGCTGTTTTTT.

CDR3 amino acids: CASRSTGSSYNSPLHF. In DNA form, the CDR3 reads TGTGCCAGCAGATCGACAGGGAGCTCCTATAATTCACCCCTCCACTTT. V usage is TRBV7-2 and J usage is TRBJ1-6; TRBD1 aligns across 7 bases. CDR3 length: 16 residues. In germline, CDR1 is SGHTA, CDR2 FQGNSA. With V trimmed by 6 bases and J by 0 bases, 5 bases remained unmatched.

The gene calls are TRBV30 and TRBJ1-2; D possibly corresponds to TRBD1 (6 bases). The CDR3 consists of 17 residues. V was shortened by 1 base and J by 4 bases, with 22 bases between the two germline ends. In germline, CDR1 is GTSNPN, CDR2 SVGIG (reference sequence). The CDR3 DNA reads as TGTGCCTGGAGTGCCCCCCCCGCACAGGGATGGAGCTATGGCTACACCTTC. This encodes CAWSAPPAQGWSYGYTF. Looking up the rest from reference TRBV30 and TRBJ1-2 gives the full variable domain: SQTIHQWPATLVQPVGSPLSLECTVEGTSNPNLYWYRQAAGRGLQLLFYSVGIGQISSEVPQNLSASRPQDRQFILSSKKLLLSDSGFYLCAWSAPPAQGWSYGYTFGSGTRLTVV.

This chain joins TRBV19 and TRBJ1-2; weak D call: TRBD1 (5 bases). Trimming left V 6 bases short and J 3 bases short, with 14 bases between. This CDR3 is built from 14 residues. Germline V gives CDR1 LNHDA, CDR2 SQIVND (reference sequence). As DNA, the CDR3 is TGTGCCAGTAGAGGGGATCGGGTCGACTATGGCTACACCTTC. Translated: CASRGDRVDYGYTF.

This clone occurred a few times. The chain has TRBV18 and TRBJ2-1; 13 nucleotides match TRBD2. V gave up 1 base and J gave up 7 bases; unmatched junction bases: 4. In germline, CDR1 is KGHSH, CDR2 LQKENI. CDR3 length: 16 amino acids. CDR3 nucleotides: TGTGCCAGCTCACCACGACTAGCGGGGGGTGTGAATGAGCAGTTCTTC. It yields the protein CASSPRLAGGVNEQFF.